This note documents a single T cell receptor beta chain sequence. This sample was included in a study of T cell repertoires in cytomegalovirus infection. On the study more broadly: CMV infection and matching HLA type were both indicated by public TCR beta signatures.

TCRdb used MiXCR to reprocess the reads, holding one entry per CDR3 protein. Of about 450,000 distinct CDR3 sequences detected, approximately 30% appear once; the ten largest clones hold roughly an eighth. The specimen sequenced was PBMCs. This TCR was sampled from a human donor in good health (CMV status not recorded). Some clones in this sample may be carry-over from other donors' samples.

This CDR3 reads CASSLYTGTAYEQYF. CDR3 DNA sequence: TGCGCCAGCAGCTTATACACCGGGACAGCGTACGAGCAGTACTTC. This chain joins TRBV5-1 and TRBJ2-7, with 7 bases matching TRBD1. This CDR3 region has 15 residues. The V gene's germline CDR1 is SGHRS and CDR2 YFSETQ. V was pared by 2 bases and J by 4 bases, with 9 bases of the junction left unmatched.